This T cell receptor (beta chain) is drawn from a study of blood T cell repertoires in COVID-19. This CDR3 is built from 16 residues. Germline V gene data show CDR1 as SGHRS and CDR2 as YFSETQ. V lost 4 bases, J lost 2 bases, and 8 bases stayed unmatched. Libraries were prepared by immunoSEQ multiplex PCR; TCRdb keeps only in-frame clonotypes and omits some of them. The data contain roughly 190,000 clones, about nine tenths of them singletons. Recruitment covered about two dozen US areas and drew participants whose ages spanned about 18 to 89 years. Participant-reported clinical history was the basis for cohort assignment.

The chain carries TRBV5-1 and TRBJ2-1, with 8 nucleotides matching TRBD2. This clonotype originated in a woman between 25 and 40 years old who had recovered from COVID-19. Sequencing was performed on PBMCs or T cells enriched from blood (not recorded which). The CDR3 DNA is TGCGCCAGCAGCCCTTCCGCGGGAGGCCCCTACAATGAGCAGTTCTTC. It translates to CASSPSAGGPYNEQFF.